These 31 T cell receptor beta chains were sequenced from one sample in a study of Tregs in tolerant kidney transplant recipients. Profiled with immunoSEQ multiplex PCR; TCRdb holds only in-frame clones, not every one. The repertoire holds tens of thousands of clones, with less than 90% as singletons. The sample consisted of CD4+ T cells from blood. Receptors originate from a human donor in good health.

The V call is TRBV11-2, the J call TRBJ2-1; D possibly uses TRBD1 or TRBD2 (5 bases each). Germline CDR1 reads SGHAT; CDR2 reads FQNNGV. Trimming shortened V by 0 bases and J by 8 bases, and 11 bases separated the two germline ends. This CDR3 has 14 residues. This CDR3 is CASSLDLRGHEQFF. Written as DNA, the CDR3 is TGTGCCAGCAGCTTAGACCTCCGGGGCCATGAGCAGTTCTTC.

The CDR3 loop is CASRKWGADHEQYF. CDR3 bases: TGTGCCAGCAGAAAGTGGGGCGCGGACCACGAGCAGTACTTC. The J gene is TRBJ2-7, the V gene TRBV11-2; perhaps TRBD1 as D (5 bases). V lost 6 bases and J 5 bases, leaving 17 bases between the germline ends. This CDR3 is built from 14 residues. Germline V gene lookup returns CDR1 SGHAT and CDR2 FQNNGV.

The rearrangement links TRBV6-5 to TRBJ1-6, with D possibly matching TRBD1 (5 bases). Germline CDR1 MNHEY, CDR2 SVGAGI. This CDR3 region has 14 residues. V dropped 8 bases and J dropped 7 bases, with 15 bases sitting between them. The CDR3 nucleotides are TGTGCCAGCGCCACGGGCAGGGCCAATTCACCCCTCCACTTT. Translated: CASATGRANSPLHF.

The chain uses TRBV29-1 and TRBJ1-1; maybe TRBD1 (6 bases). Germline V lookup: CDR1 SQVTM, CDR2 ANQGSEA. The V and J ends lost 7 bases and 4 bases respectively, with 16 bases between them. The CDR3 has 13 amino acids. The CDR3 protein is CSADLTGSTEAFF. CDR3 DNA: TGCAGCGCCGACCTGACAGGTAGCACTGAAGCTTTCTTT.

V gene TRBV18 combines with J gene TRBJ2-1; TRBD2 matches 9 bases. Per the germline V gene, CDR1 is KGHSH and CDR2 is LQKENI. The CDR3 loop spans 15 amino acids. V was clipped by 3 bases and J by 5 bases; unmatched bases: 5. CDR3 DNA sequence: TGTGCCAGCTCACCTAGGACTAGCGCCGACAATGAGCAGTTCTTC. Protein: CASSPRTSADNEQFF.

The CDR3 DNA sequence: TGTGCCATCAGCCGGGACGGGAGCTCTGGAAACACCATATATTTT. Its protein product is CAISRDGSSGNTIYF. This chain links TRBV10-3 with TRBJ1-3; tentatively, D is TRBD1 (5 bases). Trimming pared 6 bases from V and 0 bases from J, leaving 12 bases between. The germline gives CDR1 ENHRY, CDR2 SYGVKD. The CDR3 runs 15 residues.

The rearrangement uses TRBV5-1 and TRBJ2-5; possibly TRBD1 or TRBD2 for D (6 bases each). V was shortened by 4 bases and J by 2 bases, with 18 bases between the two germline ends. This CDR3 spans 16 amino acids. The germline CDR1 and CDR2 sequences are SGHRS and YFSETQ. CDR3 DNA sequence: TGCGCCAGCAGCCCTAACGTGGGGGGCGGGCAAGAGACCCAGTACTTC. The encoded protein is CASSPNVGGGQETQYF.

The genes are TRBV21-1 and TRBJ1-1. TRBV21-1 is a recognized pseudogene. The CDR3 runs 13 residues. CDR3 coding DNA: TGTGCCAGCAGCAAAGGGGGGGGCACTGAAGCTTTCTTT. Its protein product is CASSKGGGTEAFF.

V is TRBV6-4 and J is TRBJ2-3, with D maybe TRBD2 (5 bases). Trimming removed 0 bases at V and 0 bases at J, with 19 bases between. Germline V CDR1 and CDR2: MRHNA, SNTAGT. The CDR3 sequence is 19 residues long. The CDR3 loop reads CASSDSKSVVGGSTDTQYF. CDR3 sequence (DNA): TGTGCCAGCAGTGACTCGAAATCGGTGGTAGGCGGGAGCACAGATACGCAGTATTTT.

The chain recombines TRBV10-1 with TRBJ2-1; D assignment may be TRBD1 or TRBD2 (7 bases each). Germline V gene lookup returns CDR1 WNHNN and CDR2 SYGVQD (reference sequence). The CDR3 length is 13 residues. Trimming pared 7 bases from V and 15 bases from J, leaving 22 bases between. The CDR3 coding sequence is TGCGCCAGCACCAGGGGGGGGAGACTGTTCCGGTTCTTC. Translation gives CASTRGGRLFRFF.

The chain combines TRBV7-3 with TRBJ1-6; perhaps TRBD1 as D (6 bases). From germline, CDR1 is SGHTA and CDR2 FQGTGA. This CDR3 is 19 amino acids long. Deletions cut 2 bases from V and 5 bases from J, with 22 bases between. The CDR3 loop reads CASSLRPLEQGTNNSPLHF. The CDR3 region has the DNA TGTGCCAGCAGCTTACGCCCCTTAGAACAGGGAACTAATAATTCACCCCTCCACTTT. The full variable domain, its missing parts supplied by reference TRBV7-3 and TRBJ1-6, is GAGVSQTPSNKVTEKGKYVELRCDPISGHTALYWYRQSLGQGPEFLIYFQGTGAADDSGLPNDRFFAVRPEGSVSTLKIQRTERGDSAVYLCASSLRPLEQGTNNSPLHFGNGTRLTVT.

The gene calls are TRBV6-6 and TRBJ2-3; D not certain. V was clipped by 0 bases and J by 3 bases, with 10 bases between them. The CDR3 has 15 residues. Germline V gene lookup returns CDR1 MNHNY and CDR2 SVGAGI (reference sequence). The CDR3 nucleotides read TGTGCCAGCAGTTACTCAGGCACCCTTACAGATACGCAGTATTTT. Its protein product is CASSYSGTLTDTQYF.

The gene calls are TRBV6-5 and TRBJ1-2; D uncertain. CDR3 length equals 14 residues. CDR1 is MNHEY and CDR2 is SVGAGI in the germline V gene. Trimming removed 5 bases at V and 3 bases at J, with 13 bases between. CDR3 region: CASSGYGVDYGYTF. CDR3 coding DNA: TGTGCCAGCAGTGGATACGGGGTCGACTATGGCTACACCTTC.

This chain connects TRBV5-1 to TRBJ2-7; D remains unclear. The ends were cut back, 0 bases at V and 3 bases at J, with 10 bases in the middle. From germline, CDR1 is SGHRS and CDR2 YFSETQ. The CDR3 runs 14 residues. CDR3 nucleotide sequence: TGCGCCAGCAGCTTGGATCGAGTTCTCTACGAGCAGTACTTC. It encodes CASSLDRVLYEQYF.

The chain recombines TRBV7-3 with TRBJ1-1; TRBD1 matches at 9 bases. The CDR3 length is 16 residues. The trim removed 5 bases at V and 1 base at J, leaving 8 bases unmatched. CDR1 is SGHTA, CDR2 FQGTGA, per germline. CDR3 nucleotide sequence: TGTGCCAGCAGCGTCTACAGGGGGCGGGAGAACACTGAAGCTTTCTTT. This sequence encodes CASSVYRGRENTEAFF.

This sequence joins TRBV19 and TRBJ2-2, with 7 nucleotides matching TRBD2. The CDR3 contains 14 residues. V shed 3 bases and J 6 bases; nucleotides not matched to a gene: 4. The germline CDR1 and CDR2 sequences are LNHDA and SQIVND (reference sequence). CDR3 nucleotide sequence: TGTGCCAGTAGTATTCAGGGAGGGTCCGGGGAGCTGTTTTTT. Amino acids: CASSIQGGSGELFF.

V is TRBV18 and J is TRBJ1-5; D call uncertain. V was pared by 4 bases and J by 0 bases, with 13 bases between. The CDR3 contains 16 residues. Germline CDR1 reads KGHSH; CDR2 reads LQKENI. The CDR3 DNA follows: TGTGCCAGCTCACTAGGTCAAGGGAATAGCAATCAGCCCCAGCATTTT. It is translated as CASSLGQGNSNQPQHF.

This chain links TRBV10-2 with TRBJ1-1, with 8 bases aligning to TRBD1. This CDR3 spans 13 amino acids. The junction had 9 bases not matched to a gene; V was cut back by 8 bases and J by 7 bases. Germline CDR1 and CDR2: WSHSY and SAAADI. The CDR3 DNA reads TGCGCCAGCCGAGACAGGGGCGGGGATGAAGCTTTCTTT. This encodes CASRDRGGDEAFF.

The chain links TRBV2 to TRBJ1-2, with 8 bases fitting TRBD1. Germline V gene sequence: CDR1 SNHLY, CDR2 FYNNEI. With V trimmed by 2 bases and J by 2 bases, 1 base remained unmatched. The CDR3 has 14 residues. The CDR3 protein is CASSERTGNYGYTF. The CDR3 bases are TGTGCCAGCAGTGAAAGGACAGGGAACTATGGCTACACCTTC.

This clone was recorded once. The CDR3 DNA is TGTGCCAGCAGCTTAAATGGGGACCAGTGGGAGACCCAGTACTTC. Encoded protein: CASSLNGDQWETQYF. The chain uses TRBV7-3 and TRBJ2-5; D is possibly TRBD1 or TRBD2 (5 bases each). Germline V gene lookup returns CDR1 SGHTA and CDR2 FQGTGA. Trimming stripped 1 base from V and 5 bases from J, with 14 bases between. The CDR3 consists of 15 residues.

This chain joins TRBV5-1 and TRBJ2-1, with 11 positions matching TRBD2. The CDR3 consists of 15 residues. V lost 7 bases, J lost 6 bases, and 9 bases stayed unmatched. CDR1 is SGHRS, CDR2 YFSETQ, per germline. This CDR3 reads CASQPLAGDVNEQFF. CDR3 sequence (DNA): TGCGCCAGCCAACCACTAGCGGGAGACGTCAATGAGCAGTTCTTC.

A single count supports this clone. The rearrangement joins TRBV6-5 to TRBJ1-1, with 9 nucleotides matching TRBD1. Germline V gene lookup returns CDR1 MNHEY and CDR2 SVGAGI. The V gene end was trimmed by 0 bases and the J gene end by 4 bases; junction bases not matched to a gene: 6. The CDR3 is made up of 16 amino acids. The CDR3 coding sequence is TGTGCCAGCAGTTACTCAGGAACGACAGGGGGCACTGAAGCTTTCTTT. This translates into CASSYSGTTGGTEAFF.

In its sample, this clone was seen a few times. This chain uses TRBV7-2 with TRBJ2-2; D might be TRBD1 (6 bases). There are 15 residues in the CDR3. Deletions cut 4 bases from V and 0 bases from J, with 9 bases between. Germline V lookup: CDR1 SGHTA, CDR2 FQGNSA. The CDR3 coding sequence is TGTGCCAGCAGCTCCGGGACACCGAACACCGGGGAGCTGTTTTTT. As protein: CASSSGTPNTGELFF.

This clone was seen once. This chain joins TRBV4-1 and TRBJ1-1, with no clear D. There are 17 residues in the CDR3. Deletions cut 0 bases from V and 4 bases from J, with 18 bases between. Germline V gives CDR1 MGHRA, CDR2 YSYEKL. The CDR3 DNA follows: TGCGCCAGCAGCCAAGATAGTACAAACTTGTGGGGCACTGAAGCTTTCTTT. As protein: CASSQDSTNLWGTEAFF.

This clone was counted once. The V gene is TRBV25-1, the J gene TRBJ2-5; D unclear. V was shortened by 4 bases and J by 5 bases, with 5 bases between the two germline ends. Germline loops: CDR1 MGHDK, CDR2 SYGVNS. The CDR3 is made up of 11 amino acids. CDR3 in amino acids: CASSVAETQYF. The CDR3 DNA reads TGTGCCAGCAGTGTCGCCGAGACCCAGTACTTC.

Points on this clone: The junction shows a germline mismatch at one end, possibly a read error. The V call is TRBV27, the J call TRBJ2-7; weak D call: TRBD1 (5 bases). Germline V CDR1 and CDR2: MNHEY, SMNVEV (reference sequence). CDR3 length: 12 amino acids. The CDR3 bases are TGCACTCGGGCCGACAGCTCCTACGAGCAGTACTTC. Translation: CTRADSSYEQYF.

The chain couples TRBV7-3 to TRBJ2-3; either TRBD1 or TRBD2 may fit D (5 bases each). The CDR3 length is 14 residues. V lost 5 bases and J lost 4, with 13 bases in between. Germline values: CDR1 SGHTA, CDR2 FQGTGA. This chain's CDR3 is CASSRGTPPDTQYF. The CDR3 DNA is TGTGCCAGCAGCCGTGGGACCCCCCCAGATACGCAGTATTTT.

The chain couples TRBV7-9 to TRBJ1-4, with TRBD1 matching 8 bases. Losses at the gene ends were 7 bases for V and 0 bases for J; bases not matched to a gene: 10. The CDR3 consists of 17 residues. Germline lookup yields CDR1 SEHNR and CDR2 FQNEAQ (reference sequence). CDR3 in DNA: TGTGCCAGCATGGCTGGGACAGGACTTGCAACTAATGAAAAACTGTTTTTT. This codes for CASMAGTGLATNEKLFF.

By sample fraction, this clone is medium-sized. This chain links TRBV7-2 with TRBJ1-6; 10 bases align to TRBD1. Losses at the gene ends were 6 bases for V and 10 bases for J; bases not matched to a gene: 6. Germline lookup yields CDR1 SGHTA and CDR2 FQGNSA. The CDR3 is 14 residues long. DNA of the CDR3: TGTGCCAGCAGATGGCGGACAGGGGGGTCACCCCTCCACTTT. Its translation is CASRWRTGGSPLHF.

This clone showed up just once. DNA of the CDR3: TGTGCCAGCAGCTTGCGGCAGGGAGGATACGAGCAGTACTTC. This sequence encodes CASSLRQGGYEQYF. V usage is TRBV7-3 and J usage is TRBJ2-7; D may be TRBD2 (6 bases). Trimming pared 3 bases from V and 4 bases from J, leaving 13 bases between. Looked up from germline, CDR1 is SGHTA and CDR2 is FQGTGA. This CDR3 region has 14 residues. The full variable domain, with the rest looked up from reference TRBV7-3 and TRBJ2-7, is GAGVSQTPSNKVTEKGKYVELRCDPISGHTALYWYRQSLGQGPEFLIYFQGTGAADDSGLPNDRFFAVRPEGSVSTLKIQRTERGDSAVYLCASSLRQGGYEQYFGPGTRLTVT.

This sequence joins TRBV2 and TRBJ1-1; maybe TRBD1 (5 bases). There are 13 residues in the CDR3. V lost 4 bases and J lost 11, with 17 bases in between. Germline V gene sequence: CDR1 SNHLY, CDR2 FYNNEI. The CDR3 DNA reads as TGTGCCAGCAGTGGGGGGGAGGCCCGGGGCGCTTTCTTT. Translation: CASSGGEARGAFF.